This T cell receptor beta chain appears in the sequencing data of a study of cytomegalovirus exposure and HLA in healthy donors. Study results and limitations: Reported findings show TCR beta sequences accurately forecast HLA-A and HLA-B alleles in most subjects. For most TCR beta V segments, an earlier analysis put the productive rate at about 87% or about 30% of the time. Follow-up analysis later connected one missense variant in DCLRE1C with trimming of TCR beta V- and J-genes. Later analysis identified several of the most significant clusters that appeared linked to common viral pathogens.

V was shortened by 3 bases and J by 2 bases, with 8 bases between the two germline ends. In germline, CDR1 is LNHDA, CDR2 SQIVND (reference sequence). The CDR3 is 14 amino acids. Concerning this clone itself: As yet, its antigen is unknown.

Primers: 60 Vbeta forward and 13 Jbeta reverse. This table comes from immunoSEQ multiplex PCR, and its TCRdb copy is limited to in-frame clones, with some not included. The data contain about 94,000 clones, approximately 79% of them singletons. Sequenced sample: PBMCs. The sequence was collected from a middle-aged woman in good health and CMV-seronegative. The chain couples TRBV19 to TRBJ1-3, with no clear D. The CDR3 coding sequence is TGTGCCAGTAGTATTTCCGGGACTGGAAACACCATATATTTT. This codes for CASSISGTGNTIYF.